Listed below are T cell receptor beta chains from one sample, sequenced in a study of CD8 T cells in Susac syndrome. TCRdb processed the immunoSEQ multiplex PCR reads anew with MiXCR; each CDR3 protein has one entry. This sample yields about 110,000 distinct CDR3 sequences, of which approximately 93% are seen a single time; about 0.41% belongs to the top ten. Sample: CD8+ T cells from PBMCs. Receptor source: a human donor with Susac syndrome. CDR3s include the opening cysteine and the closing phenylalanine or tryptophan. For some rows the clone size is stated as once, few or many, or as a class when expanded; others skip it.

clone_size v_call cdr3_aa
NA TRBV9 CASSLDVMNTEAFF
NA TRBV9 CASSVVSGTLETQYF
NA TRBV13 CASSSRTGQTSPLHF
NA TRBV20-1 CSALRQGSDHEAFF
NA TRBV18 CASSPSRDRYYEQYF
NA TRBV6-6 CASSSGADEAFF
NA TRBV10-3 CAISDQGSGANVLTF
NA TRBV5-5 CASSPSGSASDIQYF
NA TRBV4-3 CASSQSKGEAFF
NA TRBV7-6 CASSLETASEQYF
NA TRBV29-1 CSVEDHTDTQYF
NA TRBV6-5 CASSYSISSPSTDTQYF
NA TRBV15 CATSRGSGTPPYEQYF
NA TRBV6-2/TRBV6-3 CASREGTGDYYGYTF
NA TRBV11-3 CASSSSIDSYNEQFF
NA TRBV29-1 CSVGPSLDRGLNTEAFF
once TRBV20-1 CSARDQGAGEQYF
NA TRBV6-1 CASSEGTGYGYTF
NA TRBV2 CASSEFGECSF
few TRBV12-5 CASATGTDNEQFF
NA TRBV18 CASSPPELETQYF
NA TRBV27 CASSPRTGNMNIQYF
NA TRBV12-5 CASGLDPSGGPSAVFF
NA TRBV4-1 CASSSLGGSYEQYF
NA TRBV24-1 CATSARDRGLDEQFF
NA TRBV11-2 CASRERGRAVSPLHF
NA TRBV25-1 CASSGGGADEQFF
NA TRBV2 CASSGGSEADTQYF
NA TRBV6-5 CASSSLGPREGYTF
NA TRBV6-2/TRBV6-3 CASSYDGGGTQYF
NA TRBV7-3 CASSPGTGEETQYF
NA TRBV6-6 CASRPTGLWDTQYF
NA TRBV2 CASRRDRGFSSYNSPLHF
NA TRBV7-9 CASSPKSTQSQETQYF
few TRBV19 CASSRGTGELFF
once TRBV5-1 CASSLADPQEGYTF
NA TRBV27 CASSLMPGPYEQYF
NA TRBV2 CASTPNSPLHF
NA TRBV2 CASSVDSSSYNEQFF
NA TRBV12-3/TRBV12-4 CASSSRPRGPFYNEQFF
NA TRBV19 CASTPRDPSSNYGYTF